This T cell receptor beta chain appears in the sequencing data of a study of immune heterogeneity within non-small cell lung tumors. Multiplex PCR (32 V and 13 J primers) was used to amplify the TCR beta CDR3. One entry per CDR3 protein results from TCRdb running MiXCR on the multiplex PCR reads. This sample yields more than 9,500 distinct CDR3 sequences, of which approximately 34% are seen a single time; approximately 11% belongs to the top ten. For each sample, template was around 0.55 ug of bulk tumor genomic DNA. Multiple biopsies spaced far apart were taken from each primary tumor during surgery. Surgery that was curative in intent was performed on patients with untreated, newly diagnosed non-small cell lung cancer. V was pared by 4 bases and J by 4 bases, with 11 bases between. Germline loops: CDR1 DFQATT, CDR2 SNEGSKA (reference sequence). This CDR3 is built from 12 residues. Worth noting for this clonotype: As yet, its antigen is unknown.

Findings of the study overall: Correlation analysis showed that local T-cell clonality was moderately but significantly associated with local tumor mutational burden (R 0.3 to 0.4). Both recurring identical dominant CDR3 beta clonotypes and site-unique high-frequency clones were observed across tumor sites within a patient.

The sequencing sample was made of lung tumor tissue. This receptor was identified in a man aged 60 to 75 with non-small cell lung cancer. The V call is TRBV20-1, the J call TRBJ2-7; D unclear. The CDR3 sequence: CSATRVGYEQYF. DNA of the CDR3: TGCAGTGCTACTCGGGTGGGTTACGAGCAGTACTTC.